This T cell receptor (beta chain) stems from a study of cytomegalovirus exposure and HLA in healthy donors (dated by TCRdb to between 2016 and 2019). Regarding the research as a whole: According to a later analysis, the approximately 130 validation repertoires were produced on the same platform as the roughly 600 repertoires of the first cohort. High-throughput TCR immunosequencing, statistical association of individual TCRs with disease status, and machine learning were combined to predict cytomegalovirus infection status. Besides the first cohort of some 670 subjects, a separate validation cohort made up of over 95 different subjects was used. The aim of the study was to test whether cataloging public T cell receptors could identify signatures of past pathogen exposure. Study-level results and caveats: The classifier was reported to diagnose cytomegalovirus status with high specificity and sensitivity in both the original and validation cohorts. According to the authors, the approach could potentially be generalized to other disease states and immunological phenotypes. Across donors, most TCR sequences were observed very rarely, whereas some public TCRs were present in many individuals. In vitro tests confirmed that a few of the cytomegalovirus-associated TCR beta chains recognize cytomegalovirus antigens. A total of fewer than 200 TCR beta chains were listed by the study as associated with cytomegalovirus. A later analysis lacked HLA typing for the validation cohort, so it scored co-occurrence in that cohort across all 120 repertoires. A later analysis found that TCRs clustered in the first cohort also tended to co-occur in the 95 to 150 validation repertoires, with more than 90% of cluster scores above 0.

The protocol used for the library was the immunoSEQ multiplex PCR assay. Under the source paper's analysis protocol: A statistical classification framework was built to diagnose cytomegalovirus status from the catalog of TCR beta chain sequences. TCRdb provides this immuneACCESS table in a form limited to in-frame rearrangements. Some clones are lacking; in checked studies, under half of them reflect an unresolved V gene, and why the rest are absent is not known. V and J calls and clone size come straight from that table; D and trimming were deduced from the DNA. The sample yields roughly 80,000 clones; roughly 94% were counted once. Together, the top ten hold more than 3% of the sample. Including cysteine and phenylalanine, the CDR3 has 12 amino acids. Only the CDR3 region is kept as DNA, spanning 36 bases read in frame from base 1. The donors belonged to the validation cohort of 90 to 150 subjects, which was separate from the roughly 670-subject first cohort.

In the case of this clone: Its antigen has not been determined. No base quality values were provided; no much bigger clone lies one nucleotide off.

This chain joins TRBV12-2 to TRBJ1-1. TRBV12-2 is a listed pseudogene. The TCR comes from a woman aged 18 to 35 in good health and CMV-seropositive. The specimen sequenced was PBMCs. CDR3 loop: CASRLTNTEAFF. Read as DNA, the sequence is TGTGCAAGTCGCTTGACTAACACTGAAGCTTTCTTT.